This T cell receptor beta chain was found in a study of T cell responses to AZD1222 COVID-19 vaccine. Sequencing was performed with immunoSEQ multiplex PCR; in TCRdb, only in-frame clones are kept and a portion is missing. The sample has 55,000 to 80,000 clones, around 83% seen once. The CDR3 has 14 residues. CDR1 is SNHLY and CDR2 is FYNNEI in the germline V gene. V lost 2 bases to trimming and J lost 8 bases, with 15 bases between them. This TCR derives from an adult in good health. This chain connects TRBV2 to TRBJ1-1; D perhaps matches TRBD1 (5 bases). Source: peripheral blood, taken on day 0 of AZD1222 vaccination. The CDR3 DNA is TGTGCCAGCAGTGAAATCGGGGCTGAAGGAGAAGCTTTCTTT. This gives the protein CASSEIGAEGEAFF.